This TCR beta chain was recovered during a study of regulatory T cells in long-lasting Graves disease. For the study at large: For under 3 months, newly diagnosed Graves' patients had been taking antithyroid drugs.

Time point denoted: newly diagnosed GD, antithyroid drugs for less than 3 months. Making the TCR library involved RNA that had been extracted from PBMCs. CDR3 regions were amplified by Arm-PCR using iRepertoire HTBI primers to build TCR beta libraries. Each CDR3 protein gets one entry after TCRdb re-called the multiplex PCR reads with MiXCR. Counted here are roughly 500,000 distinct CDR3 sequences, 13% occurring once; the ten biggest clones make up more than 8.5%. This clonotype was observed many times. The V and J ends lost 5 bases and 7 bases respectively, with 11 bases between them. Germline V lookup: CDR1 GTSNPN, CDR2 SVGIG (reference sequence). The CDR3 runs to 11 residues. Separately, the same data were catalogued under a study of T cells in Graves' hyperthyroidism and ophthalmopathy. That paper adds: Diagnoses used clinical symptoms, serum thyroxine and TRAb, thyroid ultrasound and orbital computed tomography.

This TCR derives from a man aged 30-40 years with Graves disease. This chain links TRBV30 with TRBJ1-1; D is perhaps TRBD1 (6 bases). Specimen: peripheral blood mononuclear cells (PBMCs), collected at new diagnosis, from a patient treated with antithyroid drugs. CDR3 loop: CAWGGRHEAFF. CDR3 nucleotide sequence: TGTGCCTGGGGGGGCCGTCATGAAGCTTTCTTT.